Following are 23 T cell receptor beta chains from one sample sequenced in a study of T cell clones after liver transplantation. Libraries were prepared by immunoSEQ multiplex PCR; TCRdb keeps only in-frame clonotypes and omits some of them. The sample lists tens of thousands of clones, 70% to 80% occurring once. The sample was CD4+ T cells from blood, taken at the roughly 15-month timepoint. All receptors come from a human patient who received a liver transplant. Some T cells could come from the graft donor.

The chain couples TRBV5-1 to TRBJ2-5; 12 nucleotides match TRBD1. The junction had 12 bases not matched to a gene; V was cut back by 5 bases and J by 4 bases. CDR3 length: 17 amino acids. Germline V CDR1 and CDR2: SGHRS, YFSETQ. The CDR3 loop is CASRGDRGLQGAETQYF. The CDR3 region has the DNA TGCGCCAGCAGAGGGGACAGGGGGCTTCAAGGTGCAGAGACCCAGTACTTC.

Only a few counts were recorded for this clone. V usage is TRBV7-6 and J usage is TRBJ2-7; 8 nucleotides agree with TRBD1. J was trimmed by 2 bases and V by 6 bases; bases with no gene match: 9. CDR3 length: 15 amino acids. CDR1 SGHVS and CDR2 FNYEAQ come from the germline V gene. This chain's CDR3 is CASSSGTGATYEQYF. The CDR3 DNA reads TGTGCCAGCAGTAGTGGGACAGGCGCTACCTACGAGCAGTACTTC.

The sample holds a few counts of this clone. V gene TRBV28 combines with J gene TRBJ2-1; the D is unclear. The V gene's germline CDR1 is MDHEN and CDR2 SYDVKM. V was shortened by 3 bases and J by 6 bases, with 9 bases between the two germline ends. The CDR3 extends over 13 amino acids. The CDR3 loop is CASSFPRINEQFF. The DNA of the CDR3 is TGTGCCAGCAGTTTTCCTAGGATCAATGAGCAGTTCTTC. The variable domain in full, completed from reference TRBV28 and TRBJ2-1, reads DVKVTQSSRYLVKRTGEKVFLECVQDMDHENMFWYRQDPGLGLRLIYFSYDVKMKEKGDIPEGYSVSREKKERFSLILESASTNQTSMYLCASSFPRINEQFFGPGTRLTVL.

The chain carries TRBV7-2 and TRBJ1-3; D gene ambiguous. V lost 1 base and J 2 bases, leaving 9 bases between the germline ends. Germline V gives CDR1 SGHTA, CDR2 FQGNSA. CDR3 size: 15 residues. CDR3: CASSLEERAGNTIYF. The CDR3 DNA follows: TGTGCCAGCAGCTTAGAAGAAAGAGCTGGAAACACCATATATTTT.

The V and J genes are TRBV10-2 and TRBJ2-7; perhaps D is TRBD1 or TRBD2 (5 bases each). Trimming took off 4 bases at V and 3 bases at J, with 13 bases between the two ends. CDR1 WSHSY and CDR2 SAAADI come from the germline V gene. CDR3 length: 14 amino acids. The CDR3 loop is CASSGGTSGYEQYV. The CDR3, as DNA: TGCGCCAGCAGTGGGGGGACCAGCGGCTACGAGCAGTACGTC.

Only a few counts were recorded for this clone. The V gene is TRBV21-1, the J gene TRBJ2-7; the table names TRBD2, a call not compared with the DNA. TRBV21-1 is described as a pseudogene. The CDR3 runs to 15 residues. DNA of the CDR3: TGTGCCAGCAGCAAAGCGCCTAGCGGGAGGTACGAGCAGTACGTC. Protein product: CASSKAPSGRYEQYV.

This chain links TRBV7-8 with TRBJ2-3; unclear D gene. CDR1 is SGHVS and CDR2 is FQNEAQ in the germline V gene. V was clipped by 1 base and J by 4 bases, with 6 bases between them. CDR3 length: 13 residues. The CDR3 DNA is TGTGCCAGCAGCTTAGGTGGTGCAGATACGCAGTATTTT. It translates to CASSLGGADTQYF. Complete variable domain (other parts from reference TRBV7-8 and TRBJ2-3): GAGVSQSPRYKVAKRGQDVALRCDPISGHVSLFWYQQALGQGPEFLTYFQNEAQLDKSGLPSDRFFAERPEGSVSTLKIQRTQQEDSAVYLCASSLGGADTQYFGPGTRLTVL.

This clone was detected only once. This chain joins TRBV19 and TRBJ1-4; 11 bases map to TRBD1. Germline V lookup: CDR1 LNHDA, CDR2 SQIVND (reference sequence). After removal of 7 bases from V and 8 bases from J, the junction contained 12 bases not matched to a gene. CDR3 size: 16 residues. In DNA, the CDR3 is TGTGCCAGTATGAGGACAGGGGGCTTTGGGGGCGAAAAACTGTTTTTT. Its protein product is CASMRTGGFGGEKLFF.

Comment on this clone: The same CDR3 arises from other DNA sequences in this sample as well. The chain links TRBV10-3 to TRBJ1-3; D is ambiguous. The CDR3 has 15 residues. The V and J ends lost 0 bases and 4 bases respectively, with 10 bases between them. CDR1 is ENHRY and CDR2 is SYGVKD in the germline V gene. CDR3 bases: TGTGCCATCAGTGAGTCAGGAGATACAGGAAACACCATATATTTT. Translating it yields CAISESGDTGNTIYF.

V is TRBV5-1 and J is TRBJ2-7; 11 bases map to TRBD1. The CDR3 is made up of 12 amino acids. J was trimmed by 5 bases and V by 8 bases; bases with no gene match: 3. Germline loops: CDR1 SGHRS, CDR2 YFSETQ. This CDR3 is CASRDRGNEQYF. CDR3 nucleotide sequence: TGCGCCAGTCGGGACAGGGGGAACGAGCAGTACTTC. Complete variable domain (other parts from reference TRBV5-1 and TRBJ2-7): KAGVTQTPRYLIKTRGQQVTLSCSPISGHRSVSWYQQTPGQGLQFLFEYFSETQRNKGNFPGRFSGRQFSNSRSEMNVSTLELGDSALYLCASRDRGNEQYFGPGTRLTVT.

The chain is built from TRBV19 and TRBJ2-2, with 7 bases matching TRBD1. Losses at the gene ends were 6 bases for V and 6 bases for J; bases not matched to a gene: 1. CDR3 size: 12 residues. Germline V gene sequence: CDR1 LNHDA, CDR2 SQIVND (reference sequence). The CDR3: CASSDRAGELFF. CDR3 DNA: TGTGCCAGTAGCGACAGGGCCGGGGAGCTGTTTTTT.

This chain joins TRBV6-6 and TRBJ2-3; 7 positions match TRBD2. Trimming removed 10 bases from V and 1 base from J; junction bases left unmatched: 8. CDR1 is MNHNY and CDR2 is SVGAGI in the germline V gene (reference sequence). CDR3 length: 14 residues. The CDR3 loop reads CATKGGVGTDTQYF. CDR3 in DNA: TGTGCCACCAAGGGAGGGGTAGGCACAGATACGCAGTATTTT.

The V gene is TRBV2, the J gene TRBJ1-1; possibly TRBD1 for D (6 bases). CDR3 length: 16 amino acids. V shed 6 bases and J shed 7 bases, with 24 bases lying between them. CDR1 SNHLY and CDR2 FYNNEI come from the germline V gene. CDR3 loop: CASRDYGGSGHIEAFF. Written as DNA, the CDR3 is TGTGCCAGCAGGGACTACGGGGGGTCGGGACACATTGAAGCTTTCTTT.

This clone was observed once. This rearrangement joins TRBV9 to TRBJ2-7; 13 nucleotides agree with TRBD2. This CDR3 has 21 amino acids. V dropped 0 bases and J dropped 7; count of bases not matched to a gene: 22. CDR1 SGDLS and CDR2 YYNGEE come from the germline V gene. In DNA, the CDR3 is TGTGCCAGCAGCGTAGTTTTTGATAGAGAAGGGACTAGCGGGATTGGCTGGGAGCAGTACGTC. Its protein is CASSVVFDREGTSGIGWEQYV.

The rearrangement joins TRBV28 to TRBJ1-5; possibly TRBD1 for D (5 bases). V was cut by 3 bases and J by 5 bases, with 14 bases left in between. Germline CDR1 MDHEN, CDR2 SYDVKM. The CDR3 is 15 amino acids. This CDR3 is CASSFRRQPYQPQHF. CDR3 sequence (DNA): TGTGCCAGCAGTTTTAGAAGACAGCCCTATCAGCCCCAGCATTTT.

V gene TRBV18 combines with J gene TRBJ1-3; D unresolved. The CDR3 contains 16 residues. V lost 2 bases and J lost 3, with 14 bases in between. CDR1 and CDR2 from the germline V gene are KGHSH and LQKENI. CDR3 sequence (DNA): TGTGCCAGCTCACCAAGTAGCGGAGGGAATGGAAACACCATATATTTT. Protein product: CASSPSSGGNGNTIYF.

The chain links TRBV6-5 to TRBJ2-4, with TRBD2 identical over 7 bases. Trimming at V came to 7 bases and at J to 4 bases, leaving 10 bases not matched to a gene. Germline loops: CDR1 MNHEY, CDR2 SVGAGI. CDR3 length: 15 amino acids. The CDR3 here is CASTELAFGKNIQYF. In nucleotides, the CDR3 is TGTGCCAGCACCGAACTAGCGTTCGGAAAAAACATTCAGTACTTC.

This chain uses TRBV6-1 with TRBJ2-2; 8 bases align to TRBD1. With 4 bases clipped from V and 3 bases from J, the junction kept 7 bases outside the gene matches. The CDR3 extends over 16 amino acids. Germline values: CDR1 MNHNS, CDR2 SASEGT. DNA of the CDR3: TGTGCCAGCAGTGCCGCAGGGGGCGCTGACACCGGGGAGCTGTTTTTT. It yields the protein CASSAAGGADTGELFF.

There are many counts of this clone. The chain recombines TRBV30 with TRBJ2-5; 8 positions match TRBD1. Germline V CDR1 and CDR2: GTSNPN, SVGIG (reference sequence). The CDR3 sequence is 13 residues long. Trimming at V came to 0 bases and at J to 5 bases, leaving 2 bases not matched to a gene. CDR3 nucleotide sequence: TGTGCCTGGAGTGTAAGGGACAGGGAGACCCAGTACTTC. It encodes CAWSVRDRETQYF.

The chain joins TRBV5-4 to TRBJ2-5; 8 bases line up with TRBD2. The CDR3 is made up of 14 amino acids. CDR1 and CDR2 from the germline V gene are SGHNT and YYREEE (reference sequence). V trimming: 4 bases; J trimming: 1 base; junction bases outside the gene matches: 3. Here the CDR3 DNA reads TGTGCCAGCAGCGGAGGGACTAGCCAAGAGACCCAGTACTTC. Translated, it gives CASSGGTSQETQYF. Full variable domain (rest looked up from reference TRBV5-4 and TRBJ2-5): ETGVTQSPTHLIKTRGQQVTLRCSSQSGHNTVSWYQQALGQGPQFIFQYYREEENGRGNFPPRFSGLQFPNYSSELNVNALELDDSALYLCASSGGTSQETQYFGPGTRLLVL.

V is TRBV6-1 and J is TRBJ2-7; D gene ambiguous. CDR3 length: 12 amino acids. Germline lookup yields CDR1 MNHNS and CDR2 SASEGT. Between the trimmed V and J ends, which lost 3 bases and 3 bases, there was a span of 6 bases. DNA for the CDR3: TGTGCCAGCAGTGACTCCCGCTACGAGCAGTACTTC. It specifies CASSDSRYEQYF.

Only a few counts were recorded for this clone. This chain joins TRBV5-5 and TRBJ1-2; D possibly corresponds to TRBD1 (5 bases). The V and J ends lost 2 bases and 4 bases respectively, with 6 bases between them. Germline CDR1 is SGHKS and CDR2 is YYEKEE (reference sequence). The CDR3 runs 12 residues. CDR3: CASSFQGYGYTF. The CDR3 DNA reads TGTGCCAGCAGCTTTCAGGGCTATGGCTACACCTTC. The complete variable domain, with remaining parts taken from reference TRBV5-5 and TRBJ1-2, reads DAGVTQSPTHLIKTRGQQVTLRCSPISGHKSVSWYQQVLGQGPQFIFQYYEKEERGRGNFPDRFSARQFPNYSSELNVNALLLGDSALYLCASSFQGYGYTFGSGTRLTVV.

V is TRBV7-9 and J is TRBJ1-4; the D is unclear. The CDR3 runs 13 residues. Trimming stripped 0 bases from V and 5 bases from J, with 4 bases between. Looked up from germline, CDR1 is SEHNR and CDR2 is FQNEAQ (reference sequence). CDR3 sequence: CASSLAENEKLFF. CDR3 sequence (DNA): TGTGCCAGCAGCTTAGCCGAAAATGAAAAACTGTTTTTT.